The clone carrying this T cell receptor (beta chain) was seen only once. Its target is unknown. Sequencing in the ViraFEST assay came after antigen-specific CD4+ T cells had been expanded with viral peptide pools, which were used to stimulate PBMC. Following a roughly 11-day culture, CD4+ T cells were purified. Having tested negative for nucleocapsid antibodies, the vaccine recipients showed no prior SARS-CoV-2 infection. This entry comes from a study of vaccination effects on CD4 cells after COVID-19. The table came from immunoSEQ multiplex PCR; TCRdb's copy has only in-frame clones and leaves some out. This sample has approximately 54,000 clones, with roughly 80% found just once. Notes on the study in general: At late timepoints after vaccination, vaccine- and infection-induced clones shrank markedly.

Losses at the gene ends were 5 bases for V and 9 bases for J; bases not matched to a gene: 4. Germline V gene lookup returns CDR1 SGHTA and CDR2 FQGNSA. The CDR3 is 13 amino acids. The clonotype comes from a human donor who received a COVID-19 vaccine. V usage is TRBV7-2 and J usage is TRBJ1-6; 7 bases fit TRBD1. The source was CD4+ T cells from PBMCs cultured with HCoV-229E spike peptides, collected before COVID-19 vaccination. CDR3: CASSRQGFSPLHF. CDR3 nucleotides: TGTGCCAGCAGCCGACAGGGTTTTTCACCCCTCCACTTT.